Each of the 31 T cell receptor beta chains below was sequenced from the same sample in a study of T cells after yellow fever vaccination (dated by TCRdb to about 2019). The sample's treatment or condition, from its label and the paper: live attenuated yellow fever vaccine strain. The protocol used for the library was 5' RACE. Sequencing was carried out with an Illumina HiSeq 2500. TCRdb reran the public reads through fastp at Q25 and MiXCR, keeping productive beta chains. Each entry is one CDR3 protein sequence, shown with its most common DNA and genes. Across this sample there are fewer than 650,000 distinct CDR3 sequences, with around a fifth seen only once. The ten largest clones add up to roughly 16% of the sample. Sequencing used PBMCs, obtained roughly 20 days after the first yellow fever vaccination. These receptor sequences come from a young man who received the YFV17D yellow fever vaccine.

This clonotype was seen only a few times. CDR3 nucleotides: TGCGCCAGCAGCGGGGACAGGAGGGCAGATACGCAGTATTTT. Translation gives CASSGDRRADTQYF. V usage is TRBV5-1 and J usage is TRBJ2-3; the match to TRBD1 covers 8 bases. The germline gives CDR1 SGHRS, CDR2 YFSETQ. This CDR3 has 14 amino acids. The J segment lost 4 bases and the V segment lost 4 bases, leaving 5 bases of the junction unmatched.

This clonotype has just a few counts. The rearrangement uses TRBV12-3 or TRBV12-4 and TRBJ1-1; D uncertain. The V end was cut by 2 bases, the J end by 5 bases, with 9 bases between. The CDR3 covers 13 residues. In DNA form, the CDR3 reads TGTGCCAGCAGTTTATTCTTGAGTACTGAAGCTTTCTTT. Its protein is CASSLFLSTEAFF.

This chain uses TRBV5-6 with TRBJ2-1, with TRBD2 identical over 16 bases. J was trimmed by 8 bases and V by 4 bases; bases with no gene match: 15. CDR1 is SGHDT and CDR2 is YYEEEE in the germline V gene. This CDR3 is built from 19 residues. The CDR3 sequence is CASSLRQGTSGGASYEQFF. In DNA form, the CDR3 reads TGTGCCAGCAGCCTTAGACAGGGGACTAGCGGGGGGGCTTCCTATGAGCAGTTCTTC.

The V call is TRBV24-1, the J call TRBJ2-1, with 9 bases that match TRBD1. Germline CDR1 is KGHDR and CDR2 is SFDVKD. Unmatched junction bases numbered 7, after V lost 2 bases and J lost 6 bases. CDR3 length: 16 residues. CDR3 nucleotide sequence: TGTGCCACCAGTGATTACGGGACAGGGAATTCCAATGAGCAGTTCTTC. Its translation: CATSDYGTGNSNEQFF.

This clonotype was counted once. The chain couples TRBV28 to TRBJ2-5; D may match TRBD1 or TRBD2 (6 bases each). Between the trimmed V and J ends, which lost 5 bases and 5 bases, there was a span of 18 bases. The germline gives CDR1 MDHEN, CDR2 SYDVKM. The CDR3 loop spans 15 amino acids. CDR3 in DNA: TGTGCCAGCAGTCCCGGGGGCCCCCGGTTTGAGACCCAGTACTTC. Amino acids: CASSPGGPRFETQYF.

CDR3 sequence (DNA): TGCAGCGTGGGGAGGGGACAGGGGAACTATGGCTACACCTTC. Encoded protein: CSVGRGQGNYGYTF. The V and J genes are TRBV29-1 and TRBJ1-2; 10 bases agree with TRBD1. J lost 2 bases, V lost 6 bases, and 6 bases had no gene match. Germline loops: CDR1 SQVTM, CDR2 ANQGSEA. The CDR3 runs to 14 residues.

CDR3 DNA sequence: TGTGCCAGCAGATTAGGACCCCCGGGTTACGAGCAGTACTTC. Residues: CASRLGPPGYEQYF. The chain couples TRBV6-5 to TRBJ2-7; D is unclear. The CDR3 has 14 residues. Trimming took 6 bases from V and 4 from J, leaving 16 bases between them. Germline values: CDR1 MNHEY, CDR2 SVGAGI.

The V call is TRBV11-3, the J call TRBJ2-5, with 12 bases matching TRBD2. Per germline, CDR1 SGHNT and CDR2 YENEEA. Germline trimming cut 6 bases from V and 0 bases from J; bases unmatched to any gene: 5. The CDR3 has 16 residues. The CDR3 sequence is CASSARLAGDQETQYF. CDR3 DNA sequence: TGTGCCAGCAGTGCGCGACTAGCGGGAGACCAAGAGACCCAGTACTTC.

The chain employs TRBV12-3 or TRBV12-4 and TRBJ2-1, with unresolved D. Trimming took 6 bases from V and 7 from J, leaving 10 bases between them. The CDR3 runs 12 residues. Written as DNA, the CDR3 is TGTGCCAGCAGGCGCGTAGAGAATGAGCAGTTCTTC. Translation: CASRRVENEQFF.

This clonotype was found a few times. The gene calls are TRBV4-2 and TRBJ2-5, with 11 positions matching TRBD2. Germline V gene lookup returns CDR1 LGHNA and CDR2 YNFKEQ. Trimming took 1 base from V and 4 from J; bases not matched to a gene: 8. This CDR3 has 17 residues. Written as DNA, the CDR3 is TGTGCCAGCAGCCAAGGAAGTAGCGGGGGGGCCGGAGAGACCCAGTACTTC. This translates into CASSQGSSGGAGETQYF.

J is TRBJ2-3 and V is TRBV10-3, with D perhaps matching TRBD2 (5 bases). Trimming removed 4 bases at V and 1 base at J, with 9 bases between. The CDR3 has 14 amino acids. From germline, CDR1 is ENHRY and CDR2 SYGVKD. The CDR3 DNA sequence: TGTGCCATCAGTGCGGGGATGGGCACAGATACGCAGTATTTT. Protein product: CAISAGMGTDTQYF.

This clonotype was counted between two and nine times. V and J are TRBV7-9 and TRBJ1-1; the D gene is possibly TRBD1 (5 bases). V gave up 5 bases and J gave up 0 bases, with 16 bases separating them. Germline lookup yields CDR1 SEHNR and CDR2 FQNEAQ (reference sequence). The CDR3 sequence is 16 residues long. CDR3 bases: TGTGCCAGCAGCAGAGACAGAAACACCATGAACACTGAAGCTTTCTTT. Protein: CASSRDRNTMNTEAFF.

The CDR3 loop reads CASSPPDQYNEQFF. The CDR3 nucleotides read TGTGCCAGCTCACCACCGGACCAATACAATGAGCAGTTCTTC. The chain links TRBV18 to TRBJ2-1, with no clear D. Between the trimmed V and J ends, which lost 0 bases and 4 bases, there was a span of 7 bases. This CDR3 is 14 amino acids long. The germline V gene encodes CDR1 KGHSH and CDR2 LQKENI. Complete variable domain (other parts from reference TRBV18 and TRBJ2-1): NAGVMQNPRHLVRRRGQEARLRCSPMKGHSHVYWYRQLPEEGLKFMVYLQKENIIDESGMPKERFSAEFPKEGPSILRIQQVVRGDSAAYFCASSPPDQYNEQFFGPGTRLTVL.

This clonotype appeared many times. The genes are TRBV5-1 and TRBJ2-3; D is unresolved. The CDR3 is 14 residues long. Germline CDR1 is SGHRS and CDR2 is YFSETQ. V shed 4 bases and J shed 4 bases, with 13 bases lying between them. The CDR3 reads CASSLTRVADTQYF. CDR3 DNA sequence: TGCGCCAGCAGCCTTACTCGGGTGGCAGATACGCAGTATTTT.

The chain joins TRBV18 to TRBJ2-5, with 10 bases identical to TRBD1. The CDR3 has 16 residues. Germline V gene data show CDR1 as KGHSH and CDR2 as LQKENI. The V segment lost 3 bases and the J segment 3 bases; nucleotides outside the gene matches: 7. The DNA for the CDR3 is TGTGCCAGCTCACCCCCGGGACAGGGGAGGAAAGAGACCCAGTACTTC. Amino acids: CASSPPGQGRKETQYF.

The V and J genes are TRBV7-2 and TRBJ2-7, with D unclear. Between the trimmed V and J ends, which lost 1 base and 5 bases, there was a span of 9 bases. CDR1 is SGHTA and CDR2 is FQGNSA in the germline V gene. The CDR3 contains 13 residues. The CDR3 is CASSLVPSHEQYF. CDR3 in DNA: TGTGCCAGCAGCTTAGTCCCCAGCCACGAGCAGTACTTC. Together with reference TRBV7-2 and TRBJ2-7, the CDR3 gives the full variable domain: GAGVSQSPSNKVTEKGKDVELRCDPISGHTALYWYRQSLGQGLEFLIYFQGNSAPDKSGLPSDRFSAERTGGSVSTLTIQRTQQEDSAVYLCASSLVPSHEQYFGPGTRLTVT.

V is TRBV20-1 and J is TRBJ2-5; D unresolved. Germline assignment: CDR1 DFQATT and CDR2 SNEGSKA (reference sequence). The CDR3 runs to 13 residues. Between the trimmed V and J ends, which lost 0 bases and 2 bases, there was a span of 7 bases. This CDR3 reads CSARDGLQETQYF. The CDR3 DNA sequence: TGCAGTGCTAGAGATGGATTACAAGAGACCCAGTACTTC.

The sample holds many counts of this clonotype. The V gene is TRBV4-3, the J gene TRBJ1-1; 8 bases map to TRBD1. V lost 7 bases, J lost 1 base, and 5 bases stayed unmatched. The V gene's germline CDR1 is LGHNA and CDR2 YSLEER. This CDR3 region has 14 residues. This CDR3 is CASNRDRTNTEAFF. The CDR3 coding sequence is TGCGCCAGCAACCGGGACAGGACGAACACTGAAGCTTTCTTT.

This clonotype appeared a single time. V usage is TRBV5-4 and J usage is TRBJ2-5; D perhaps matches TRBD1 (5 bases). This CDR3 is built from 15 residues. V lost 0 bases, J lost 5 bases, and 14 bases lay in between. The V gene's germline CDR1 is SGHNT and CDR2 YYREEE (reference sequence). This CDR3 reads CASSLAQGRLETQYF. CDR3 bases: TGTGCCAGCAGCTTGGCTCAGGGTCGACTGGAGACCCAGTACTTC. The full variable domain, with the rest looked up from reference TRBV5-4 and TRBJ2-5, is ETGVTQSPTHLIKTRGQQVTLRCSSQSGHNTVSWYQQALGQGPQFIFQYYREEENGRGNFPPRFSGLQFPNYSSELNVNALELDDSALYLCASSLAQGRLETQYFGPGTRLLVL.

This clonotype has a handful of counts. The chain uses TRBV7-7 and TRBJ2-5, with 7 bases that match TRBD2. This CDR3 has 14 amino acids. Looked up from germline, CDR1 is SSHAT and CDR2 is FNYEAQ (reference sequence). J lost 2 bases, V lost 5 bases, and 5 bases had no gene match. CDR3 loop: CASSQNGRQETQYF. CDR3 nucleotide sequence: TGTGCCAGCAGCCAAAACGGGAGGCAAGAGACCCAGTACTTC.

This clonotype was picked up a small number of times. The gene calls are TRBV6-2 or TRBV6-3 and TRBJ1-1; no firm D call. There are 14 residues in the CDR3. The V end lost 2 bases, the J end lost 7 bases, and 14 bases lay between the germline ends. CDR1 is MNHEY and CDR2 is SVGEGT in the germline V gene. The DNA for the CDR3 is TGTGCCAGCAGTTACCGGGCTGGACCATTTGAAGCTTTCTTT. This sequence encodes CASSYRAGPFEAFF.

This clonotype was counted between two and nine times. V is TRBV4-1 and J is TRBJ2-7, with a weak D call TRBD2 (5 bases). CDR1 MGHRA and CDR2 YSYEKL come from the germline V gene. The CDR3 spans 14 residues. Deletions cut 1 base from V and 2 bases from J, with 9 bases between. The CDR3 here is CASSQGEGAYEQYF. In DNA, the CDR3 is TGCGCCAGCAGCCAAGGAGAGGGTGCCTACGAGCAGTACTTC.

The V call is TRBV5-4, the J call TRBJ2-7; 7 nucleotides align to TRBD1. Per the germline V gene, CDR1 is SGHNT and CDR2 is YYREEE (reference sequence). The J segment lost 5 bases and the V segment lost 2 bases, leaving 1 base of the junction unmatched. The CDR3 totals 12 residues. The CDR3 is CASSLQGNEQYF. The CDR3 bases are TGTGCCAGCAGCTTACAGGGGAACGAGCAGTACTTC.

V is TRBV6-2 or TRBV6-3 and J is TRBJ1-1; D not certain. CDR1 and CDR2 from the germline V gene are MNHEY and SVGEGT. The length of the CDR3 is 14 residues. The V end lost 7 bases, the J end lost 2 bases, and 14 bases lay between the germline ends. Written as DNA, the CDR3 is TGTGCCAGCATTCCTCGGCCGCCTAACACTGAAGCTTTCTTT. Translated: CASIPRPPNTEAFF.

This clonotype showed up just a few times. For the CDR3, the DNA is TGCGCCAGCAGCTTGGCCGGACAGGGGATCTATGGCTACACCTTC. Translated: CASSLAGQGIYGYTF. The chain has TRBV5-1 and TRBJ1-2; 9 positions agree with TRBD1. This CDR3 contains 15 residues. Germline CDR1 SGHRS, CDR2 YFSETQ. V shed 0 bases and J 4 bases; nucleotides not matched to a gene: 4.

This clonotype was found a few times. V is TRBV19 and J is TRBJ1-1; TRBD1 might be the D (6 bases). V was shortened by 2 bases and J by 2 bases, with 9 bases between the two germline ends. The germline gives CDR1 LNHDA, CDR2 SQIVND (reference sequence). The CDR3 is 14 amino acids. CDR3 protein: CASSIRGGNTEAFF. As DNA, the CDR3 is TGTGCCAGTAGTATACGAGGGGGAAACACTGAAGCTTTCTTT.

This rearrangement joins TRBV20-1 to TRBJ1-6; TRBD1 might be the D (5 bases). This CDR3 has 14 residues. Germline assignment: CDR1 DFQATT and CDR2 SNEGSKA (reference sequence). V lost 3 bases and J 5 bases, leaving 11 bases between the germline ends. CDR3 amino acids: CSASSWGDNSPLHF. The CDR3 DNA sequence: TGCAGTGCTAGCAGCTGGGGGGATAATTCACCCCTCCACTTT.

The chain carries TRBV20-1 and TRBJ2-5, with a possible D match to TRBD2 (6 bases). Germline V gene sequence: CDR1 DFQATT, CDR2 SNEGSKA (reference sequence). The CDR3 extends over 13 amino acids. The V end lost 2 bases, the J end lost 5 bases, and 12 bases lay between the germline ends. The CDR3 nucleotides are TGCAGTGCTAGATGGGGGGAAGTCGAGACCCAGTACTTC. It translates to CSARWGEVETQYF.

The chain carries TRBV6-6 and TRBJ1-1, with TRBD1 as a possible D gene (6 bases). Germline V CDR1 and CDR2: MNHNY, SVGAGI (reference sequence). The CDR3 contains 12 residues. V lost 7 bases and J lost 10, with 16 bases in between. The CDR3 DNA follows: TGTGCCAGCAATGAGGGGGGCCCTGGAGCTTTCTTT. Residues: CASNEGGPGAFF.

This clonotype was counted many times. The rearrangement uses TRBV4-3 and TRBJ2-7; D may be TRBD2 (6 bases). Germline loops: CDR1 LGHNA, CDR2 YSLEER. The V gene lost 5 bases and the J gene lost 6 bases, with 14 bases spanning the gap. The CDR3 is 13 residues long. The CDR3 is CASSAQTSFEQYF. CDR3 bases: TGCGCCAGCAGCGCCCAAACTAGCTTCGAGCAGTACTTC.

The V call is TRBV5-1, the J call TRBJ2-3; 9 bases are a match to TRBD1. V lost 2 bases, J lost 3 bases, and 7 bases stayed unmatched. Germline values: CDR1 SGHRS, CDR2 YFSETQ. There are 16 residues in the CDR3. The CDR3 DNA sequence: TGCGCCAGCAGCTTTTCCGGGACAGGGAGAACAGATACGCAGTATTTT. This encodes CASSFSGTGRTDTQYF.